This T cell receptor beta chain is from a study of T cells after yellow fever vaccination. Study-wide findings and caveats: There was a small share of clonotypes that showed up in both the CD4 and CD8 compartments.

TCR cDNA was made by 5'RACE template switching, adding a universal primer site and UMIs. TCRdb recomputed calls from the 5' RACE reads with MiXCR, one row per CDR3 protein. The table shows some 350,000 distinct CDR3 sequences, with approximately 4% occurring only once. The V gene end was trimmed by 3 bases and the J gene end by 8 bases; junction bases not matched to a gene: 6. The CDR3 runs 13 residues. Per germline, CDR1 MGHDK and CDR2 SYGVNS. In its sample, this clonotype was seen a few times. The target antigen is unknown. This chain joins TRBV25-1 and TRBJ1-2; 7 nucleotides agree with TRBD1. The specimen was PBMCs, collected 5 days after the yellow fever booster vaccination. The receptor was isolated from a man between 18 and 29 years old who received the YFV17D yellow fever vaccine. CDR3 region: CASSDTGDRGYTF. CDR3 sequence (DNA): TGTGCCAGCAGTGATACAGGGGATCGGGGCTACACCTTC.